The rows below give T cell receptor beta chains drawn from one sample of a study of T cell clusters in autoimmune cytopenias. From the multiplex PCR reads, TCRdb lists one entry per CDR3 protein and no DNA. This sample's table has about 7,400 distinct CDR3 sequences. Sequences were obtained from peripheral blood. Receptors originate from a human donor with an autoimmune cytopenia or autoimmune hepatitis (not recorded which). CDR3s include the opening cysteine and the closing phenylalanine or tryptophan. The order of the fields is V gene, J gene, clone size, CDR3 protein. Part of the rows lack a size; the others show once, few, many or a class for expanded clones.

TRBV20-1,TRBJ2-4,-,CSARDRQADVPYF
TRBV5-1,TRBJ2-1,-,CASSLYGQGTEQFF
TRBV7-9,TRBJ2-5,-,CASSFDVGETQYF
TRBV6-5,TRBJ2-7,-,CASSRLASNDEQYF
TRBV19,TRBJ2-7,-,CASSHPGGTYEQYF
TRBV7-9,TRBJ2-2,-,CARGGTHTGELFF
TRBV7-2,TRBJ2-3,-,CASRRTGAFTDTQYF
TRBV19,TRBJ1-6,-,CASSGTGGGSPLHF
TRBV6-1,TRBJ1-4,-,CASSYGSLEKLFF
TRBV18,TRBJ1-1,-,CASSPLLSPRWEFNTEAFF
TRBV19,TRBJ1-4,-,CASMRRGQGVEKLFF
TRBV29-1,TRBJ1-5,medium-sized,CSVADGILGNQPQHF
TRBV18,TRBJ2-6,-,CASSPLNLKDSGANVLTF
TRBV11-1,TRBJ2-2,medium-sized,CASSFLAGANGELFF
TRBV6-5,TRBJ1-1,-,CASRGRESTEAFF
TRBV19,TRBJ1-5,-,CATKGRFGGNQPQHF
TRBV7-6,TRBJ2-2,-,CASSLAPSGNTGELFF
TRBV6-2/TRBV6-3,TRBJ1-1,-,CASRNRGNAANTEAFF
TRBV5-1,TRBJ2-2,-,CASSLAAGGPFTGELFF
TRBV19,TRBJ1-5,-,CASRAANQPQHF
TRBV6-2/TRBV6-3,TRBJ1-1,-,CASRDSYDNTEAFF
TRBV12-3/TRBV12-4,TRBJ2-5,-,CASSHGDRQETQYF
TRBV12-3/TRBV12-4,TRBJ1-5,-,CASKGTADQPQHF